This is a list of T cell receptor beta chains from one sample in a study of shared clonotypes between healthy human individuals. Clones were read by immunoSEQ multiplex PCR, and TCRdb kept only the in-frame ones, dropping some. The data show about 1,900,000 clones, 85% to 95% seen once. Sequencing was done on a sample of naive CD8+ T cells sorted from blood. Receptors were obtained from a man aged 18 to 29 in good health. Both conserved end residues are part of each CDR3. Each record gives: D gene, V gene, clone size, J gene, CDR3 DNA, CDR3 protein. The D gene is left open where the match is weak. Only some rows state a clone size, as once, few, many or a class for expanded clones.

D gene: -
V gene: TRBV7-8
clone size: -
J gene: TRBJ2-3
CDR3 DNA: TGTGCCAGCAGTTCCACCCGGCCAGATACGCAGTATTTT
CDR3 protein: CASSSTRPDTQYF

D gene: TRBD1
V gene: TRBV28
clone size: -
J gene: TRBJ2-1
CDR3 DNA: TGTGCCAGCGACAATGGACAGGGATTCGACTTTGGAAGTGAGCAGTTCTTC
CDR3 protein: CASDNGQGFDFGSEQFF

D gene: -
V gene: TRBV27
clone size: few
J gene: TRBJ2-7
CDR3 DNA: TGTGCCAGCAGTTTGGGCAGGGGATCCGAGCAGTACTTC
CDR3 protein: CASSLGRGSEQYF

D gene: TRBD1
V gene: TRBV6-1
clone size: -
J gene: TRBJ2-1
CDR3 DNA: TGTGCCAGCAGCGGGGACAGCTCGTTCTACAATGAGCAGTTCTTC
CDR3 protein: CASSGDSSFYNEQFF

D gene: -
V gene: TRBV27
clone size: -
J gene: TRBJ2-1
CDR3 DNA: TGTGCCAGCAGGGGACTCTTTTCCCACAATGAGCAGTTCTTC
CDR3 protein: CASRGLFSHNEQFF

D gene: -
V gene: TRBV6-5
clone size: -
J gene: TRBJ2-1
CDR3 DNA: TGTGCCAGCAGTTACGACTCACGGGGGGAGCAGTTCTTC
CDR3 protein: CASSYDSRGEQFF

D gene: -
V gene: TRBV30
clone size: -
J gene: TRBJ1-5
CDR3 DNA: TGTGCCTGGAGTGTAGGGCAGGGTTGGAGCAATCAGCCCCAGCATTTT
CDR3 protein: CAWSVGQGWSNQPQHF

D gene: -
V gene: TRBV19
clone size: -
J gene: TRBJ2-7
CDR3 DNA: TGTGCCAGTAGTCGGAAAGGGATAAGCTCCTACGAGCAGTACTTC
CDR3 protein: CASSRKGISSYEQYF

D gene: -
V gene: TRBV10-1
clone size: -
J gene: TRBJ2-7
CDR3 DNA: TGCGCCAGCAGTTTGGACAGCCTTGGGGAGCAGTACTTC
CDR3 protein: CASSLDSLGEQYF

D gene: TRBD1
V gene: TRBV6-6
clone size: -
J gene: TRBJ2-7
CDR3 DNA: TGTGCCAGCAGCCGCGACAGGGAACTCCTTTACGAGCAGTACTTC
CDR3 protein: CASSRDRELLYEQYF

D gene: -
V gene: TRBV4-3
clone size: -
J gene: TRBJ2-5
CDR3 DNA: TGCGCCAGCAGCGTGGACATGGGCCGAGAGACCCAGTACTTC
CDR3 protein: CASSVDMGRETQYF

D gene: -
V gene: TRBV27
clone size: -
J gene: TRBJ1-1
CDR3 DNA: TGTGCCAGCAGTGTTGACCTGGGAACTGAAGCTTTCTTT
CDR3 protein: CASSVDLGTEAFF

D gene: TRBD2
V gene: TRBV7-6
clone size: few
J gene: TRBJ2-1
CDR3 DNA: TGTGCCAGCAGCTTAGGGGCTAGCGGGAGCAATGAGCAGTTCTTC
CDR3 protein: CASSLGASGSNEQFF

D gene: TRBD1
V gene: TRBV4-1
clone size: -
J gene: TRBJ2-7
CDR3 DNA: TGCGCCAGCAGCCTCCGAGGGACAGGGTACGCCGAGCAGTACTTC
CDR3 protein: CASSLRGTGYAEQYF

D gene: -
V gene: TRBV20-1
clone size: -
J gene: TRBJ2-7
CDR3 DNA: TGCAGTGCTGTGGACTCCTACGAGCAGTACTTC
CDR3 protein: CSAVDSYEQYF

D gene: -
V gene: TRBV28
clone size: -
J gene: TRBJ1-3
CDR3 DNA: TGTGCCAGCAGTTTCGCAGTCTCTGGAAACACCATATATTTT
CDR3 protein: CASSFAVSGNTIYF

D gene: -
V gene: TRBV30
clone size: -
J gene: TRBJ2-5
CDR3 DNA: TGTGCCTGGAGTAGTGGCCAAGAGACCCAGTACTTC
CDR3 protein: CAWSSGQETQYF

D gene: -
V gene: TRBV27
clone size: -
J gene: TRBJ2-1
CDR3 DNA: TGTGCCAGCAGTTTAACCGGGCCCCGAGGAAATGAGCAGTTCTTC
CDR3 protein: CASSLTGPRGNEQFF

D gene: -
V gene: TRBV27
clone size: once
J gene: TRBJ1-2
CDR3 DNA: TGTGCCAGCAGACCACAGGGACGAACTAACTATGGCTACACCTTC
CDR3 protein: CASRPQGRTNYGYTF

D gene: -
V gene: TRBV7-2
clone size: -
J gene: TRBJ1-4
CDR3 DNA: TGTGCCAGCAGCCCACTAGAGGTCGAGAGAGTATATGAAAAACTGTTTTTT
CDR3 protein: CASSPLEVERVYEKLFF

D gene: TRBD1
V gene: TRBV4-3
clone size: -
J gene: TRBJ1-1
CDR3 DNA: TGCGCCAGCAGCCCCGGGACAGGGGGCCCTGAAGCTTTCTTT
CDR3 protein: CASSPGTGGPEAFF

D gene: TRBD1
V gene: TRBV13
clone size: -
J gene: TRBJ1-1
CDR3 DNA: TGTGCCAGCAGCTTAGGTCGGACAGGATACACTGAAGCTTTCTTT
CDR3 protein: CASSLGRTGYTEAFF

D gene: TRBD1
V gene: TRBV7-9
clone size: once
J gene: TRBJ2-7
CDR3 DNA: TGTGCCAGCAGCTTAGAAGTGGGACAGGGATCCTACGAGCAGTACTTC
CDR3 protein: CASSLEVGQGSYEQYF

D gene: TRBD2
V gene: TRBV27
clone size: -
J gene: TRBJ2-5
CDR3 DNA: TGTGCCAGCAGTTTAGGGGCTAGCGGGAGAGAGACCCAGTACTTC
CDR3 protein: CASSLGASGRETQYF

D gene: TRBD1
V gene: TRBV6-5
clone size: -
J gene: TRBJ2-7
CDR3 DNA: TGTGCCAGCAGTTACTCGGGGACAGACGAGCAGTACTTC
CDR3 protein: CASSYSGTDEQYF

D gene: -
V gene: TRBV27
clone size: -
J gene: TRBJ2-7
CDR3 DNA: TGTGCCAGCAGTTTCACAGGCTCCCCCTACGAGCAGTACTTC
CDR3 protein: CASSFTGSPYEQYF

D gene: -
V gene: TRBV27
clone size: -
J gene: TRBJ1-1
CDR3 DNA: TGTGCCAGCAGTTTATCCGAGAACACTGAAGCTTTCTTT
CDR3 protein: CASSLSENTEAFF

D gene: -
V gene: TRBV7-2
clone size: -
J gene: TRBJ2-5
CDR3 DNA: TGTGCCAGCAGCTTAGGCGGCAGTACTCTGGAGACCCAGTACTTC
CDR3 protein: CASSLGGSTLETQYF

D gene: -
V gene: TRBV4-1
clone size: -
J gene: TRBJ2-2
CDR3 DNA: TGCGCCAGCAGCCAAGAGGGCCCCGGGGAGCTGTTTTTT
CDR3 protein: CASSQEGPGELFF

D gene: -
V gene: TRBV10-1
clone size: -
J gene: TRBJ2-1
CDR3 DNA: TGCGCCAGCAGTGACCACGATTTTACGGATGAGCAGTTCTTC
CDR3 protein: CASSDHDFTDEQFF

D gene: TRBD1
V gene: TRBV25-1
clone size: once
J gene: TRBJ1-1
CDR3 DNA: TGTGCCAGCAGGTCGACAGGGATGAACACTGAAGCTTTCTTT
CDR3 protein: CASRSTGMNTEAFF

D gene: -
V gene: TRBV27
clone size: -
J gene: TRBJ1-1
CDR3 DNA: TGTGCCAGCAGTTTACTCCCGAGGACTGAAGCTTTCTTT
CDR3 protein: CASSLLPRTEAFF

D gene: TRBD2
V gene: TRBV11-2
clone size: -
J gene: TRBJ2-7
CDR3 DNA: TGTGCCAGCAGCTTAGATCGGGGGATAGCGGGATACTACGAGCAGTACTTC
CDR3 protein: CASSLDRGIAGYYEQYF

D gene: -
V gene: TRBV5-1
clone size: -
J gene: TRBJ2-7
CDR3 DNA: TGCGCCAGCAGCTTGGAGCAGGGACCCTACGAGCAGTACTTC
CDR3 protein: CASSLEQGPYEQYF

D gene: -
V gene: TRBV27
clone size: -
J gene: TRBJ2-2
CDR3 DNA: TGTGCCAGCAGTGTGGGACCGAACACCGGGGAGCTGTTTTTT
CDR3 protein: CASSVGPNTGELFF

D gene: -
V gene: TRBV5-1
clone size: -
J gene: TRBJ1-1
CDR3 DNA: TGCGCCAGCAGCCCCGGGGACGGAGCGCCCACTGAAGCTTTCTTT
CDR3 protein: CASSPGDGAPTEAFF

D gene: -
V gene: TRBV10-3
clone size: -
J gene: TRBJ2-5
CDR3 DNA: TGTGCCATCAGCGATGACCCTGGGCTTTTAGAGACCCAGTACTTC
CDR3 protein: CAISDDPGLLETQYF

D gene: -
V gene: TRBV18
clone size: -
J gene: TRBJ2-5
CDR3 DNA: TGTGCCAGCTCACCACAGGGGAACCAAGAGACCCAGTACTTC
CDR3 protein: CASSPQGNQETQYF

D gene: -
V gene: TRBV7-9
clone size: -
J gene: TRBJ1-4
CDR3 DNA: TGTGCCAGCAGCGGTCCTCTAAATGAAAAACTGTTTTTT
CDR3 protein: CASSGPLNEKLFF

D gene: TRBD1
V gene: TRBV9
clone size: -
J gene: TRBJ2-7
CDR3 DNA: TGTGCCAGCAGCGTAGCGGTGGGACAGGGGGCCCACGAGCAGTACTTC
CDR3 protein: CASSVAVGQGAHEQYF

D gene: -
V gene: TRBV7-8
clone size: -
J gene: TRBJ2-7
CDR3 DNA: TGTGCCAGCAGCTCCCAGGGGCTTGGGGCGCGGGGCGAGCAGTACTTC
CDR3 protein: CASSSQGLGARGEQYF

D gene: -
V gene: TRBV27
clone size: -
J gene: TRBJ2-3
CDR3 DNA: TGTGCCAGCAGTTTAGGGCCGGGGGAGTGGGCAGATACGCAGTATTTT
CDR3 protein: CASSLGPGEWADTQYF

D gene: -
V gene: TRBV29-1
clone size: -
J gene: TRBJ2-7
CDR3 DNA: TGCAGCGTTTCGGTGGGGGTCTTCGACGAGCAGTACTTC
CDR3 protein: CSVSVGVFDEQYF